This T cell receptor beta chain was obtained from a study of PD-L1 blockade in urothelial cancer. Time point here: pretreatment peripheral blood. Method: immunoSEQ multiplex PCR; TCRdb's copy keeps in-frame clones and lacks some. In the table there are approximately 50,000 clones, roughly 86% of which are singletons. V lost 3 bases and J 2 bases, leaving 6 bases between the germline ends. The length of the CDR3 is 13 residues. Germline V gene sequence: CDR1 LNHDA, CDR2 SQIVND (reference sequence). The rearrangement uses TRBV19 and TRBJ2-3, with TRBD1 as a possible D gene (6 bases). The specimen comprised PBMCs, sampled around atezolizumab (anti-PD-L1) treatment. The TCR comes from a man in his fifties or sixties with urothelial cancer. The CDR3 reads CASSMGHTDTQYF. The DNA for the CDR3 is TGTGCCAGTAGTATGGGACACACAGATACGCAGTATTTT.